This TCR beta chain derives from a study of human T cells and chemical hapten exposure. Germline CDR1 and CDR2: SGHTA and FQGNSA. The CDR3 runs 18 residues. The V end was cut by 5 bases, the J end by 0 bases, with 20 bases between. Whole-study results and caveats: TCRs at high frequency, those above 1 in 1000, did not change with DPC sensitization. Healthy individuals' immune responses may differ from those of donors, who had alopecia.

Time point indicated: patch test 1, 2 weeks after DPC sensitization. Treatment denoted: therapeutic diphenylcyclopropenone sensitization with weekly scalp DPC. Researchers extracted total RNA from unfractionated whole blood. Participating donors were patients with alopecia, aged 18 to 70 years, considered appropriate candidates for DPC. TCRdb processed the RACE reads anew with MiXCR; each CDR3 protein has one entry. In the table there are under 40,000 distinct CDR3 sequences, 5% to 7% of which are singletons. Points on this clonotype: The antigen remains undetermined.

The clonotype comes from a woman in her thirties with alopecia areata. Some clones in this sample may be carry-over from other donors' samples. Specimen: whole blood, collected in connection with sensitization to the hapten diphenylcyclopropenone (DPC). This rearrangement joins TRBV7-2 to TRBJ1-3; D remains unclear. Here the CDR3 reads CASSPSPGRRLSGNTIYF. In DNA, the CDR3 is TGTGCCAGCAGCCCCAGCCCAGGACGGCGACTCTCTGGAAACACCATATATTTT. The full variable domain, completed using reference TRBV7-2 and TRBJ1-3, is GAGVSQSPSNKVTEKGKDVELRCDPISGHTALYWYRQSLGQGLEFLIYFQGNSAPDKSGLPSDRFSAERTGGSVSTLTIQRTQQEDSAVYLCASSPSPGRRLSGNTIYFGEGSWLTVV.